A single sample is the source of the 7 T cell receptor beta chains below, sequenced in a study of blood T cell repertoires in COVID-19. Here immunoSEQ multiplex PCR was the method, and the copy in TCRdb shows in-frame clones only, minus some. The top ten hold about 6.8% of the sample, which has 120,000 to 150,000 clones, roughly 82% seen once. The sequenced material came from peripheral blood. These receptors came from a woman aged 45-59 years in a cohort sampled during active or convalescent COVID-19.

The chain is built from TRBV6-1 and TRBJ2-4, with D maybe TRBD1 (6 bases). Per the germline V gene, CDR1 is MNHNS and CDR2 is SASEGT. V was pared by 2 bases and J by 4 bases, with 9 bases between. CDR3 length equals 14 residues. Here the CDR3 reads CASSEWQGKNIQYF. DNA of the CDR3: TGTGCCAGCAGTGAATGGCAGGGGAAAAACATTCAGTACTTC.

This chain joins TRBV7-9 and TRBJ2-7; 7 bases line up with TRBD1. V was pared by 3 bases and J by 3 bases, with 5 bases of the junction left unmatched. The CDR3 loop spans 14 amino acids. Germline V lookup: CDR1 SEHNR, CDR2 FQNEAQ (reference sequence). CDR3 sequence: CASSFTRDSYEQYF. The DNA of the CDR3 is TGTGCCAGCAGCTTCACCCGGGACAGCTACGAGCAGTACTTC.

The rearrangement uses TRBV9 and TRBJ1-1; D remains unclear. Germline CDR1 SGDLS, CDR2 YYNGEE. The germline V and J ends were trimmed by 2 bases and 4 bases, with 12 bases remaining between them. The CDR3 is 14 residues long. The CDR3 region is CASSVRPSITEAFF. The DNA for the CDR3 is TGTGCCAGCAGCGTCAGGCCAAGTATCACTGAAGCTTTCTTT.

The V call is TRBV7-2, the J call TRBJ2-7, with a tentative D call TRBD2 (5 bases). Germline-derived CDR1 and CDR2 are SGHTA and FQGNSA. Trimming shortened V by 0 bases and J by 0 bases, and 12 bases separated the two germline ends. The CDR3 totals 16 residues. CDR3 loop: CASSLARASSSYEQYF. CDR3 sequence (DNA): TGTGCCAGCAGCTTAGCGCGGGCCTCCAGCTCCTACGAGCAGTACTTC.

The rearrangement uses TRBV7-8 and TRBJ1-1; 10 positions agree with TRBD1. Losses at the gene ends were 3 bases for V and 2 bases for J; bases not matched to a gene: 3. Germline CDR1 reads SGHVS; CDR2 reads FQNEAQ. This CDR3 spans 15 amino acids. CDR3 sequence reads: CASSFGQGVNTEAFF. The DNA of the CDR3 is TGTGCCAGCAGCTTTGGACAGGGGGTCAACACTGAAGCTTTCTTT.

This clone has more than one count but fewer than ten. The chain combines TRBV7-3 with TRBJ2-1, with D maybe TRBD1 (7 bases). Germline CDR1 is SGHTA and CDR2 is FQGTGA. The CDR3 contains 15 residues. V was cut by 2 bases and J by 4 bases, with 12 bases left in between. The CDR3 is CASSLGQGGYNEQFF. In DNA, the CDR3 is TGTGCCAGCAGCTTAGGCCAGGGGGGATACAATGAGCAGTTCTTC.

The CDR3, as DNA: TGTGCCAGCAGCTTAGTGGAGGCCCCGGCTGAGACCCAGTACTTC. This encodes CASSLVEAPAETQYF. The V call is TRBV11-1, the J call TRBJ2-5; tentatively, D is TRBD2 (5 bases). Trimming shortened V by 1 base and J by 5 bases, and 14 bases separated the two germline ends. Germline V gives CDR1 SGHAT, CDR2 FQDESV (reference sequence). The CDR3 spans 15 residues. The variable domain in full, completed from reference TRBV11-1 and TRBJ2-5, reads EAEVAQSPRYKITEKSQAVAFWCDPISGHATLYWYRQILGQGPELLVQFQDESVVDDSQLPKDRFSAERLKGVDSTLKIQPAELGDSAMYLCASSLVEAPAETQYFGPGTRLLVL.